Only a few counts were recorded for the clone carrying this T cell receptor (beta chain). CDR3 length: 14 residues. Germline values: CDR1 MNHEY, CDR2 SMNVEV (reference sequence). Trimming took 8 bases from V and 8 from J, leaving 21 bases between them. This specimen belongs to a study of T cells in Graves' hyperthyroidism and ophthalmopathy. RNA transcripts were the template for amplifying TCR beta CDR3 regions. The HTBI primer set served for first-round RT-PCR of the TCR CDR3. One entry per CDR3 protein, called by TCRdb with MiXCR from the multiplex PCR reads. Of around 440,000 distinct CDR3 sequences listed, approximately 14% are singletons.

Material for sequencing was blood. This chain connects TRBV27 to TRBJ1-2, with a possible D match to TRBD1 (5 bases). The origin of this receptor is a woman aged 18-30 years with Graves' hyperthyroidism. This CDR3 reads CASSSGGEVGGYTF. CDR3 DNA: TGTGCCAGCTCCTCGGGGGGGGAAGTTGGGGGCTACACCTTC.